This TCR beta chain originates from a study of blood T cell repertoires in COVID-19. Whole-study context: PBMCs, B-cell-depleted T cells, or T cells were the source of the cDNA or gDNA that made up the material.

Per the authors' pipeline: Quantification of nucleated cells was approximated via reference gene primer amplification. Clones were read by immunoSEQ multiplex PCR, and TCRdb kept only the in-frame ones, dropping some. D and trimming come from the DNA, and the V and J calls and clone size come from that table. The sample carries 110,000 or so clones, about 85% recorded once. The CDR3 contains 15 residues. Germline CDR1 is MNHNS and CDR2 is SASEGT. Unmatched junction bases numbered 5, after V lost 1 base and J lost 6 bases. Sequencing was done on a sample of peripheral blood. This sequence was found in a man aged 40-49 years with acute or convalescent COVID-19. The V call is TRBV6-1, the J call TRBJ1-5; 8 positions match TRBD1. CDR3 residues: CASSEGQGASQPQHF. For the CDR3, the DNA is TGTGCCAGCAGTGAAGGGCAGGGGGCGTCTCAGCCCCAGCATTTT.